This T cell receptor (beta chain) was captured by sequencing in a study of CD8+ T cells in alopecia areata. General study findings and limits: There were also resident alphabeta T cells of normal skin sequenced in scalp samples. Tofacitinib delivered significant drops in scalp clonality and in expanded CD8+ clones among the top 100.

V was trimmed by 4 bases and J by 0 bases, leaving 26 bases between them. Germline V lookup: CDR1 SGHRS, CDR2 YFSETQ. This CDR3 region has 21 residues. As the sequencing template, cDNA was produced by extracting RNA and reverse transcribing it. TCRdb's table, derived via immunoSEQ multiplex PCR, lists solely in-frame clones and lacks some. The sample consists of about 210,000 clones, approximately 38% of them appearing once. Stated treatment: oral pan-JAK inhibitor, 5-10 mg twice daily. This clone was seen only once. Its matching antigen is unknown. The input for sequencing was CD4+ T cells sorted from blood, taken between weeks 30 and 35, from a patient treated with tofacitinib. The V call is TRBV5-1, the J call TRBJ2-6, with a weak D call TRBD2 (6 bases). This receptor was taken from a human donor with alopecia areata. CDR3 in DNA: TGCGCCAGCAGCCCGGAACCTCGGCGGGGAAAACTTTTCTCTGGGGCCAACGTCCTGACTTTC. Protein: CASSPEPRRGKLFSGANVLTF.